The clone carrying this T cell receptor (beta chain) was seen many times. Antigen specificity is unknown. Time point given: pre-sensitization, week 0. Treatment in this sample: therapeutic diphenylcyclopropenone sensitization with weekly scalp DPC. The data were taken from a study of human T cells and chemical hapten exposure. Study-wide context: Upper inner arm skin measuring 2 cm by 2 cm received 2% DPC for sensitization.

TCRdb passed the RACE reads through MiXCR, listing each CDR3 protein once. The repertoire holds about 93,000 distinct CDR3 sequences, around 7.9% seen once, with 2.5% to 3% in the top ten. Overall study results and limits: No alteration of TCRs above 1 in 1000 frequency was seen with DPC sensitization. More PT1 expanded TCRs went with higher patch test scores. Compared with pre-sensitization or healthy control sets, expanded TCRs clustered more.

There are 16 residues in the CDR3. Germline V gene lookup returns CDR1 MGHRA and CDR2 YSYEKL. Trimming at V came to 4 bases and at J to 0 bases, leaving 7 bases not matched to a gene. This specimen was whole blood, taken in connection with sensitization to the hapten diphenylcyclopropenone (DPC). The receptor comes from a man between 40 and 49 years old with alopecia areata. Some clones in this sample may be carry-over from other donors' samples. The J gene is TRBJ2-7, the V gene TRBV4-1, with TRBD1 identical over 9 bases. CDR3 residues: CASSPTGQGYSYEQYF. The CDR3 nucleotides are TGCGCCAGCAGCCCCACGGGACAGGGATACTCCTACGAGCAGTACTTC.